The rows below give T cell receptor beta chains drawn from one sample of a study of blood T cell repertoires in COVID-19. Sequencing was performed with immunoSEQ multiplex PCR; in TCRdb, only in-frame clones are kept and a portion is missing. The data hold a few hundred thousand clones, with under 90% observed a single time. The sequenced material came from PBMCs or T cells enriched from blood (not recorded which). The receptors come from a woman aged 25 to 39 who had recovered from COVID-19. Both conserved end residues are part of each CDR3. The D gene is left open where the match is weak. Not all rows give a size; the values are once, few, many and, for expanded clones, a class.

j_gene: TRBJ2-3
v_gene: TRBV9
d_gene: .
abundance: .
CDR3aa: CASRDTGTDTQYF
CDR3nt: TGTGCCAGCAGGGATACAGGCACAGATACGCAGTATTTT

j_gene: TRBJ2-7
v_gene: TRBV27
d_gene: .
abundance: .
CDR3aa: CASSLSGRGSIYEQYF
CDR3nt: TGTGCCAGCAGTCTTTCAGGTCGGGGTAGCATCTACGAGCAGTACTTC

j_gene: TRBJ2-1
v_gene: TRBV20-1
d_gene: TRBD2
abundance: .
CDR3aa: CSASTGGSGYNEQFF
CDR3nt: TGCAGTGCTAGTACGGGCGGGAGTGGGTACAATGAGCAGTTCTTC

j_gene: TRBJ1-2
v_gene: TRBV7-9
d_gene: .
abundance: .
CDR3aa: CASSPKDKGANYGYTF
CDR3nt: TGTGCCAGCAGCCCCAAAGACAAGGGGGCTAACTATGGCTACACCTTC

j_gene: TRBJ2-7
v_gene: TRBV19
d_gene: .
abundance: .
CDR3aa: CASSMGGRDEQYF
CDR3nt: TGTGCCAGTAGTATGGGGGGGCGCGACGAGCAGTACTTC

j_gene: TRBJ2-3
v_gene: TRBV9
d_gene: .
abundance: .
CDR3aa: CASSVDSPSTDTQYF
CDR3nt: TGTGCCAGCAGCGTGGACAGTCCAAGCACAGATACGCAGTATTTT

j_gene: TRBJ1-1
v_gene: TRBV3-1/TRBV3-2
d_gene: TRBD1
abundance: once
CDR3aa: CASRLAPGQGAHTEAFF
CDR3nt: TGTGCCAGCAGATTAGCTCCGGGACAGGGGGCGCACACTGAAGCTTTCTTT

j_gene: TRBJ2-2
v_gene: TRBV29-1
d_gene: TRBD1
abundance: .
CDR3aa: CSVGGRGGDGAGELFF
CDR3nt: TGCAGCGTTGGAGGGCGAGGGGGCGACGGCGCCGGGGAGCTGTTTTTT

j_gene: TRBJ1-2
v_gene: TRBV19
d_gene: .
abundance: .
CDR3aa: CASSISLPGGYTF
CDR3nt: TGTGCCAGTAGTATATCCCTACCCGGTGGCTACACCTTC

j_gene: TRBJ2-1
v_gene: TRBV5-6
d_gene: TRBD2
abundance: .
CDR3aa: CASSLLAGVSFGEQFF
CDR3nt: TGTGCCAGCAGCTTACTAGCGGGAGTTAGTTTCGGTGAGCAGTTCTTC

j_gene: TRBJ1-4
v_gene: TRBV25-1
d_gene: TRBD1
abundance: .
CDR3aa: CASSQMTGGELFF
CDR3nt: TGTGCCAGCAGTCAAATGACAGGGGGAGAACTGTTTTTT

j_gene: TRBJ1-4
v_gene: TRBV25-1
d_gene: .
abundance: .
CDR3aa: CASRVQNEKLFF
CDR3nt: TGTGCCAGCAGAGTACAGAATGAAAAACTGTTTTTT

j_gene: TRBJ2-1
v_gene: TRBV28
d_gene: .
abundance: .
CDR3aa: CASSFWGGDLNYNEQFF
CDR3nt: TGTGCCAGCAGTTTTTGGGGCGGGGACTTGAACTACAATGAGCAGTTCTTC

j_gene: TRBJ1-1
v_gene: TRBV2
d_gene: .
abundance: .
CDR3aa: CASSAEAMNTEAFF
CDR3nt: TGTGCCAGCAGTGCGGAGGCGATGAACACTGAAGCTTTCTTT

j_gene: TRBJ2-7
v_gene: TRBV6-5
d_gene: TRBD1
abundance: .
CDR3aa: CASSPGGHKYEQYF
CDR3nt: TGTGCCAGCAGTCCAGGGGGCCATAAGTACGAGCAGTACTTC

j_gene: TRBJ2-3
v_gene: TRBV28
d_gene: .
abundance: few
CDR3aa: CASSSPGTLNTDTQYF
CDR3nt: TGTGCCAGCAGTTCCCCCGGGACACTAAACACAGATACGCAGTATTTT

j_gene: TRBJ2-7
v_gene: TRBV4-1
d_gene: TRBD1
abundance: .
CDR3aa: CASSLRTGLYEQYF
CDR3nt: TGCGCCAGCAGCCTCCGGACAGGGCTATACGAGCAGTACTTC

j_gene: TRBJ2-1
v_gene: TRBV13
d_gene: TRBD2
abundance: .
CDR3aa: CASSSRGTSGYNEQFF
CDR3nt: TGTGCCAGCAGCTCACGCGGGACTAGCGGTTACAATGAGCAGTTCTTC

j_gene: TRBJ2-7
v_gene: TRBV18
d_gene: TRBD2
abundance: .
CDR3aa: CASSPPVGGGEQYF
CDR3nt: TGTGCCAGCTCACCACCGGTGGGGGGAGGGGAGCAGTACTTC

j_gene: TRBJ1-1
v_gene: TRBV6-6
d_gene: .
abundance: few
CDR3aa: CASSLGLRTEAFF
CDR3nt: TGTGCCAGCAGTTTGGGACTTAGGACTGAAGCTTTCTTT

j_gene: TRBJ2-7
v_gene: TRBV5-4
d_gene: .
abundance: few
CDR3aa: CASSGSSYEQYF
CDR3nt: TGTGCCAGCAGCGGGAGCTCCTACGAGCAGTACTTC

j_gene: TRBJ2-3
v_gene: TRBV20-1
d_gene: TRBD2
abundance: .
CDR3aa: CSASTSGRGDTQYF
CDR3nt: TGCAGTGCTAGTACTAGCGGGAGGGGAGATACGCAGTATTTT

j_gene: TRBJ1-2
v_gene: TRBV19
d_gene: TRBD1
abundance: .
CDR3aa: CASSNGQGLAGYTF
CDR3nt: TGTGCCAGTAGTAACGGACAGGGGCTGGCTGGCTACACCTTC

j_gene: TRBJ1-5
v_gene: TRBV18
d_gene: .
abundance: .
CDR3aa: CASSPSGDGRQPQHF
CDR3nt: TGTGCCAGCTCACCTTCGGGGGACGGTCGTCAGCCCCAGCATTTT

j_gene: TRBJ1-6
v_gene: TRBV5-8
d_gene: .
abundance: .
CDR3aa: CASSLSVGGIFAALHF
CDR3nt: TGTGCCAGCAGCTTATCAGTTGGAGGGATATTTGCGGCCCTCCACTTT

j_gene: TRBJ2-1
v_gene: TRBV9
d_gene: TRBD1
abundance: .
CDR3aa: CASSVTGSYNEQFF
CDR3nt: TGTGCCAGCAGCGTGACAGGGTCCTACAATGAGCAGTTCTTC

j_gene: TRBJ2-1
v_gene: TRBV10-2
d_gene: TRBD2
abundance: .
CDR3aa: CASSRTSGSIDEQFF
CDR3nt: TGCGCCAGCAGTCGGACTAGCGGGAGTATCGATGAGCAGTTCTTC

j_gene: TRBJ1-1
v_gene: TRBV3-1/TRBV3-2
d_gene: .
abundance: .
CDR3aa: CASSQEYQGRAMKGTEAFF
CDR3nt: TGTGCCAGCAGCCAAGAGTATCAGGGGCGCGCCATGAAGGGCACTGAAGCTTTCTTT

j_gene: TRBJ2-1
v_gene: TRBV6-4
d_gene: TRBD2
abundance: .
CDR3aa: CASSVGAGEPHEQFF
CDR3nt: TGTGCCAGCAGTGTTGGAGCGGGGGAGCCCCATGAGCAGTTCTTC

j_gene: TRBJ1-4
v_gene: TRBV5-8
d_gene: .
abundance: .
CDR3aa: CASSLRANEKLFF
CDR3nt: TGTGCCAGCAGCTTGCGGGCTAATGAAAAACTGTTTTTT

j_gene: TRBJ1-2
v_gene: TRBV5-4
d_gene: .
abundance: .
CDR3aa: CASSLDGSIGGYTF
CDR3nt: TGTGCCAGCAGCTTGGACGGGTCAATCGGAGGCTACACCTTC

j_gene: TRBJ1-1
v_gene: TRBV5-1
d_gene: TRBD1
abundance: few
CDR3aa: CASSLGQGENTEAFF
CDR3nt: TGCGCCAGCAGCTTGGGACAGGGCGAGAACACTGAAGCTTTCTTT

j_gene: TRBJ2-1
v_gene: TRBV28
d_gene: .
abundance: once
CDR3aa: CASSPQGWERQQNEQFF
CDR3nt: TGTGCCAGCAGTCCCCAGGGGTGGGAGAGGCAGCAGAATGAGCAGTTCTTC

j_gene: TRBJ2-6
v_gene: TRBV28
d_gene: .
abundance: .
CDR3aa: CASSLISDRGANVLTF
CDR3nt: TGTGCCAGCAGCCTCATTAGCGACAGGGGGGCCAACGTCCTGACTTTC

j_gene: TRBJ2-3
v_gene: TRBV6-5
d_gene: TRBD1
abundance: .
CDR3aa: CASSRQGMSTDMQYF
CDR3nt: TGTGCCAGCAGTCGACAGGGGATGAGTACAGATATGCAGTATTTT

j_gene: TRBJ1-5
v_gene: TRBV6-5
d_gene: .
abundance: .
CDR3aa: CASKEGGDSNQPQHF
CDR3nt: TGTGCCAGCAAGGAGGGCGGGGACAGCAATCAGCCCCAGCATTTT

j_gene: TRBJ2-3
v_gene: TRBV9
d_gene: TRBD2
abundance: .
CDR3aa: CASSASGSSTDTQYF
CDR3nt: TGTGCCAGCAGCGCTAGCGGATCTAGCACAGATACGCAGTATTTT

j_gene: TRBJ1-5
v_gene: TRBV6-1
d_gene: .
abundance: .
CDR3aa: CASSEGTPSNQPQHF
CDR3nt: TGTGCCAGCAGTGAAGGGACTCCTAGCAATCAGCCCCAGCATTTT

j_gene: TRBJ1-3
v_gene: TRBV19
d_gene: .
abundance: .
CDR3aa: CASSLGLGSPGNTIYF
CDR3nt: TGTGCCAGTAGTCTCGGGTTGGGGAGCCCTGGAAACACCATATATTTT

j_gene: TRBJ2-2
v_gene: TRBV4-2
d_gene: TRBD2
abundance: .
CDR3aa: CASSQVGIGRLAYTGELFF
CDR3nt: TGTGCCAGCAGCCAGGTAGGAATCGGGCGACTAGCTTACACCGGGGAGCTGTTTTTT

j_gene: TRBJ2-2
v_gene: TRBV11-3
d_gene: TRBD2
abundance: .
CDR3aa: CASSSLIAGGPNTGELFF
CDR3nt: TGTGCCAGCAGCTCCCTAATAGCGGGAGGACCGAACACCGGGGAGCTGTTTTTT

j_gene: TRBJ1-3
v_gene: TRBV11-3
d_gene: TRBD1
abundance: .
CDR3aa: CASSPGQFNSGNTIYF
CDR3nt: TGTGCCAGCAGCCCGGGACAGTTCAACTCTGGAAACACCATATATTTT

j_gene: TRBJ2-6
v_gene: TRBV4-1
d_gene: .
abundance: once
CDR3aa: CASSQDRGSGANVLTF
CDR3nt: TGCGCCAGCAGCCAAGATCGAGGGTCTGGGGCCAACGTCCTGACTTTC